Each of the 22 T cell receptor beta chains below was sequenced from the same sample in a study of blood T cell repertoires in COVID-19. Some clones are missing from TCRdb's copy, which holds only in-frame ones; the method was immunoSEQ multiplex PCR. The sample has 110,000 or so clones; nearly 90% are singletons. The specimen was peripheral blood. The receptors shown here come from a woman aged 70-85 years who had recovered from COVID-19.

V usage is TRBV5-1 and J usage is TRBJ1-2; perhaps TRBD1 as D (5 bases). CDR3 length: 14 residues. Trimming left V 0 bases short and J 8 bases short, with 14 bases between. Germline-derived CDR1 and CDR2 are SGHRS and YFSETQ. The CDR3 reads CASSLVGREGGYTF. As DNA, the CDR3 is TGCGCCAGCAGCTTGGTTGGCAGGGAAGGAGGCTACACCTTC.

The V call is TRBV6-5, the J call TRBJ2-3; 7 nucleotides align to TRBD2. The CDR3 is made up of 15 amino acids. The V gene's germline CDR1 is MNHEY and CDR2 SVGAGI. V shed 5 bases, J shed 1 base, and the junction held 6 bases outside the gene matches. CDR3 DNA: TGTGCCAGCAGTCGACTAGCAACGGGCACAGATACGCAGTATTTT. Encoded protein: CASSRLATGTDTQYF.

The chain is built from TRBV4-3 and TRBJ2-7; unclear D gene. Per germline, CDR1 LGHNA and CDR2 YSLEER. Trimming stripped 3 bases from V and 3 bases from J, with 9 bases between. This CDR3 spans 13 amino acids. The CDR3 spells CASSHRVSYEQYF. As DNA, the CDR3 is TGCGCCAGCAGCCACCGGGTCAGCTACGAGCAGTACTTC.

The chain links TRBV24-1 to TRBJ1-1, with TRBD1 matching 9 bases. V lost 10 bases and J lost 7; bases outside the gene matches: 9. There are 13 residues in the CDR3. Per the germline V gene, CDR1 is KGHDR and CDR2 is SFDVKD. This CDR3 reads CATGGQGKDEAFF. Written as DNA, the CDR3 is TGTGCCACGGGGGGACAGGGAAAGGATGAAGCTTTCTTT.

This chain links TRBV19 with TRBJ2-1; D is perhaps TRBD2 (6 bases). Deletions cut 4 bases from V and 5 bases from J, with 27 bases between. The CDR3 is 19 residues long. The germline V gene encodes CDR1 LNHDA and CDR2 SQIVND (reference sequence). The CDR3 DNA sequence: TGTGCCAGTAGTAGAAAGGGCATAAACACAGGCGGGGCGAACAATGAGCAGTTCTTC. It is translated as CASSRKGINTGGANNEQFF.

The chain couples TRBV28 to TRBJ2-7; weak D call: TRBD2 (7 bases). The CDR3 runs to 15 residues. Trimming removed 6 bases from V and 5 bases from J, with 20 bases in between. The germline V gene has CDR1 MDHEN and CDR2 SYDVKM. This CDR3 is CASRWGQTSLDEQYF. The CDR3 DNA sequence: TGTGCCAGCAGGTGGGGGCAGACTAGCCTCGACGAGCAGTACTTC.

The rearrangement joins TRBV23-1 to TRBJ2-5, with 7 bases lining up with TRBD2. TRBV23-1 is sorted into the ORF group, with uncertain function. The CDR3 totals 16 residues. J was trimmed by 1 base and V by 4 bases; bases with no gene match: 9. CDR3 DNA: TGCGCCAGCAGTCCCTATAAGCGGGGACTCCAAGAGACCCAGTACTTC. Encoded protein: CASSPYKRGLQETQYF.

With respect to this clone: Additional DNA sequences in this sample encode the identical CDR3. The chain combines TRBV7-3 with TRBJ2-2, with a weak D call TRBD2 (5 bases). The CDR3 sequence is 14 residues long. Trimming removed 3 bases from V and 1 base from J, with 6 bases in between. CDR1 is SGHTA and CDR2 is FQGTGA in the germline V gene. The CDR3: CASSFRGNTGELFF. The CDR3 DNA follows: TGTGCCAGCAGCTTTCGGGGGAACACCGGGGAGCTGTTTTTT.

The CDR3, as DNA: TGCGCCAGCAGCCAGGGATCTAGCGGGAGCACCGGGGAGCTGTTTTTT. Translated, it gives CASSQGSSGSTGELFF. V gene TRBV4-3 combines with J gene TRBJ2-2, with TRBD2 identical over 10 bases. The J segment lost 4 bases and the V segment lost 3 bases, leaving 5 bases of the junction unmatched. The CDR3 length is 16 residues. Germline V gene lookup returns CDR1 LGHNA and CDR2 YSLEER.

This chain joins TRBV5-1 and TRBJ2-7, with TRBD1 matching over 8 bases. The length of the CDR3 is 16 residues. V trimming: 5 bases; J trimming: 2 bases; junction bases outside the gene matches: 12. CDR1 is SGHRS and CDR2 is YFSETQ in the germline V gene. Here the CDR3 reads CASSSQGTGPTYEQYF. In DNA, the CDR3 is TGCGCCAGCAGTTCGCAAGGGACAGGACCCACCTACGAGCAGTACTTC.

J is TRBJ2-7 and V is TRBV7-2, with D possibly matching TRBD2 (7 bases). The CDR3 has 16 residues. Germline CDR1 and CDR2: SGHTA and FQGNSA. V dropped 4 bases and J dropped 0 bases, with 16 bases sitting between them. DNA for the CDR3: TGTGCCAGCAGCTCCCCCGGCGGGGGCTTCTCCTACGAGCAGTACTTC. The encoded protein is CASSSPGGGFSYEQYF.

J is TRBJ1-1 and V is TRBV2; TRBD1 matches 7 bases. CDR3 length: 15 amino acids. Per the germline V gene, CDR1 is SNHLY and CDR2 is FYNNEI. Unmatched junction bases numbered 10, after V lost 9 bases and J lost 0 bases. CDR3 sequence reads: CASQQGRTLNTEAFF. The CDR3 DNA follows: TGTGCCAGTCAACAGGGGCGAACTTTGAACACTGAAGCTTTCTTT.

This clone has more than one count but fewer than ten. The rearrangement links TRBV10-3 to TRBJ1-6; TRBD1 matches 9 bases. The CDR3 covers 13 residues. The V gene's germline CDR1 is ENHRY and CDR2 SYGVKD. Germline trimming cut 10 bases from V and 9 bases from J; bases unmatched to any gene: 7. CDR3 region: CATLGQGPSPLHF. The CDR3 nucleotides are TGTGCCACCCTCGGACAGGGGCCTTCACCCCTCCACTTT.

The chain combines TRBV4-3 with TRBJ2-2; D not certain. The CDR3 totals 15 residues. Trimming shortened V by 0 bases and J by 4 bases, and 9 bases separated the two germline ends. Looked up from germline, CDR1 is LGHNA and CDR2 is YSLEER. This chain's CDR3 is CASSQELGPTGELFF. CDR3 sequence (DNA): TGCGCCAGCAGCCAAGAGTTGGGCCCCACCGGGGAGCTGTTTTTT.

J is TRBJ1-6 and V is TRBV2; 10 bases line up with TRBD1. The CDR3 is 16 amino acids. With 5 bases clipped from V and 7 bases from J, the junction kept 8 bases outside the gene matches. Germline loops: CDR1 SNHLY, CDR2 FYNNEI. CDR3: CASSHPRTGGNSPLHF. CDR3 coding DNA: TGTGCCAGCAGTCATCCTCGGACAGGGGGGAATTCACCCCTCCACTTT.

This rearrangement joins TRBV6-6 to TRBJ1-2; D not resolved. Germline lookup yields CDR1 MNHNY and CDR2 SVGAGI (reference sequence). V was pared by 10 bases and J by 7 bases, with 13 bases between. The CDR3 consists of 11 residues. The CDR3 reads CATSRGSGYTF. The CDR3 DNA reads TGTGCCACCAGCAGAGGGTCTGGCTACACCTTC.

This clone has only one observation. The rearrangement joins TRBV10-3 to TRBJ1-2, with D possibly being TRBD1 (6 bases). CDR1 ENHRY and CDR2 SYGVKD come from the germline V gene. V was shortened by 5 bases and J by 2 bases, with 9 bases between the two germline ends. CDR3 length: 13 residues. CDR3 sequence: CAISQGINYGYTF. The CDR3 nucleotides read TGTGCCATCAGTCAGGGGATCAACTATGGCTACACCTTC.

The chain recombines TRBV6-1 with TRBJ1-4; unclear D gene. Trimming pared 2 bases from V and 0 bases from J, leaving 13 bases between. The CDR3 length is 17 residues. Germline CDR1 and CDR2: MNHNS and SASEGT. The CDR3 DNA follows: TGTGCCAGCAGTGAAAACTTGAGAAGTGCAACTAATGAAAAACTGTTTTTT. This encodes CASSENLRSATNEKLFF.

The chain employs TRBV7-2 and TRBJ2-5; possible D gene TRBD2, 5 bases. The CDR3 runs to 16 residues. The V end was cut by 3 bases, the J end by 0 bases, with 14 bases between. Germline V lookup: CDR1 SGHTA, CDR2 FQGNSA. The CDR3 is CASSFRAAEYQETQYF. CDR3 in DNA: TGTGCCAGCAGCTTTAGGGCAGCGGAATACCAAGAGACCCAGTACTTC. The full variable domain, rest sourced from reference TRBV7-2 and TRBJ2-5, is GAGVSQSPSNKVTEKGKDVELRCDPISGHTALYWYRQSLGQGLEFLIYFQGNSAPDKSGLPSDRFSAERTGGSVSTLTIQRTQQEDSAVYLCASSFRAAEYQETQYFGPGTRLLVL.

The V and J genes are TRBV28 and TRBJ1-1; no definite D call. CDR3 length equals 14 residues. Trimming took 4 bases from V and 4 from J, leaving 13 bases between them. Germline V gives CDR1 MDHEN, CDR2 SYDVKM. The CDR3 DNA follows: TGTGCCAGCAGTTCCTCGGGATGGGGCACTGAAGCTTTCTTT. Translation: CASSSSGWGTEAFF.

The CDR3 reads CASSLAQGAGYEQYF. The CDR3 DNA reads TGCGCCAGCAGCTTGGCACAGGGGGCGGGGTACGAGCAGTACTTC. The gene calls are TRBV5-1 and TRBJ2-7; 9 positions match TRBD1. In germline, CDR1 is SGHRS, CDR2 YFSETQ. The CDR3 contains 15 residues. The trim removed 0 bases at V and 4 bases at J, leaving 5 bases unmatched.

This chain uses TRBV11-2 with TRBJ1-2, with a possible D match to TRBD1 (6 bases). CDR3 length: 15 amino acids. With 1 base removed from V and 5 bases from J, the gap between germline ends came to 14 bases. Per the germline V gene, CDR1 is SGHAT and CDR2 is FQNNGV. The CDR3 reads CASSLGGQGWYGYTF. CDR3 DNA sequence: TGTGCCAGCAGCTTAGGGGGGCAGGGCTGGTATGGCTACACCTTC.